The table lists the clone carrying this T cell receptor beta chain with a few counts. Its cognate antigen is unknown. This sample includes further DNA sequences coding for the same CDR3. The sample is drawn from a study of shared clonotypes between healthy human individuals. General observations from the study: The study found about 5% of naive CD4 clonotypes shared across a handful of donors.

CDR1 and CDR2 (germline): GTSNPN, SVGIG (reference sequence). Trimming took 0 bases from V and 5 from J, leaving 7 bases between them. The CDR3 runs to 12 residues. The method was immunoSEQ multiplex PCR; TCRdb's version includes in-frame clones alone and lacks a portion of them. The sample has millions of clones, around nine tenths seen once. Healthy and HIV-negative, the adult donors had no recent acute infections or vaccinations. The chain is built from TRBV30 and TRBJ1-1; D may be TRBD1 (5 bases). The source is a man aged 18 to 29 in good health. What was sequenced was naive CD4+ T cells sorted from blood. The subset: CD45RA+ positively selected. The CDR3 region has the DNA TGTGCCTGGAGTGTCAGGGAAACTGAAGCTTTCTTT. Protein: CAWSVRETEAFF.